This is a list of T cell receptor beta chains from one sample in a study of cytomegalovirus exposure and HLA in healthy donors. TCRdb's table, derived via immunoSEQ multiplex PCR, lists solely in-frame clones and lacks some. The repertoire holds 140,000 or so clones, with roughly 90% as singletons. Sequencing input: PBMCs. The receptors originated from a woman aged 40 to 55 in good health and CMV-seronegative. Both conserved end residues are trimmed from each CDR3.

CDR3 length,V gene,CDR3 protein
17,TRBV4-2,ASSQVSSFSPTYSYEQY
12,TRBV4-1,ASSPNRGSDEQY
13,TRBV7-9,SSSLATLGTDTQY
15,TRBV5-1,ASSFGGRLAATDTQY
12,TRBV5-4,ASSFSGSAYEQY
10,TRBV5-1,ASSSDRGGYT
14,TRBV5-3,ARSLESSGIAYEQY
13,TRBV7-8,ASSLGGGSNQPQH
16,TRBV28,ASSLSQGGSSGANVLT
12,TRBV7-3,ASSSNRVTGELF
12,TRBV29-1,SARSFREGTEAF
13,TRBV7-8,ASSLGTGTGNTIY
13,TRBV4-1,ASSQDPWGDYEQY
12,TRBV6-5,ASSYNGATQPQH
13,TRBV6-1,ASRTLGDYTDTQY
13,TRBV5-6,ASSSRTEGVEKLF
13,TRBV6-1,ASSGSGQGGYGYT
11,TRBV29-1,SALAVRWEKLF
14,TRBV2,ASSEALRLSRYEQY
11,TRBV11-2,ASSPNLFYEQY
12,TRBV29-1,SVVWAGLQFEQF
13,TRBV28,ASSLTGHKGEKLF
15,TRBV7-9,ASSLACWGERGDEQF
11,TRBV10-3,ATKSGGITEAF
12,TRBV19,ASSIGLVGGELF
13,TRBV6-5,ASRTGTSGLVEQY
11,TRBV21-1,ASPPVFIYEQY
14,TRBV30,AWSRGTGPTNEKLF
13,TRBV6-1,ASTSWDLHNYGYT
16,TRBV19,ASSMLFGTGGHPYGYT
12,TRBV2,AISKRENTGELF
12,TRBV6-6,ASHKIQGGYGYT
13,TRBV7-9,SSSLQGANTGELF
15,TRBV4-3,ASSQAVPTGIGETQY
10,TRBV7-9,SSSPDYYGYT
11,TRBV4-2,ASSQQGAFEQY
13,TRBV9,ASSGPGTVLDTQY
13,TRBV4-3,ASSQDLQRRNTIY
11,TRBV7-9,SSSLNSNQPQH
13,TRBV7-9,SSSFLGGGPYEQY
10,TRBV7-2,ASSPNTDTQY
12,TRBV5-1,ASSFTQGTDTQY
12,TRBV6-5,ASSYSSGDTEAF
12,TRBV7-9,ASSLYGMNTEAF
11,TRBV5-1,ASSLDWAYEQY
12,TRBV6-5,ASSPPGLRTRQY
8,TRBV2,ASGGETQY
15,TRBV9,ASSALGLAGPSNEQF
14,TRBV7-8,ASSLTSLNRGQPQH
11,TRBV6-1,ASRQTENTEAF
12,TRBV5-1,ASKKGLDTGELF
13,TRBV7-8,ASSLVPGQNYGYT
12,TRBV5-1,ASSLGDRAYEQY
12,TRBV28,ASSLGGRIDEQF
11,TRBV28,ASSFPGTYEQY
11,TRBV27,ASRVSGANVLT
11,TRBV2,ASSDSGNYEQY